This entry lists 25 T cell receptor beta chains sequenced from one sample in a study of T cell responses to AZD1222 COVID-19 vaccine. Method: immunoSEQ multiplex PCR; TCRdb's copy keeps in-frame clones and lacks some. This table has some 110,000 clones, more than 85% appearing once. Sequenced here: peripheral blood, sampled 28 days after the second AZD1222 dose. The receptors here all came from an adult who received the AZD1222 COVID-19 vaccine.

The rearrangement uses TRBV5-1 and TRBJ2-1; the D gene is possibly TRBD1 (7 bases). CDR3 size: 15 residues. Deletions cut 0 bases from V and 10 bases from J, with 17 bases between. Germline V gene lookup returns CDR1 SGHRS and CDR2 YFSETQ. The CDR3 region has the DNA TGCGCCAGCAGCTTGGAGGGGGCGGGGACTTCCGAGCAGTTCTTC. It translates to CASSLEGAGTSEQFF.

In the case of this clone: This sample also contains other DNA sequences that code for the same CDR3. The rearrangement links TRBV5-1 to TRBJ1-5, with no clear D. This CDR3 is built from 14 residues. Per the germline V gene, CDR1 is SGHRS and CDR2 is YFSETQ. V was shortened by 2 bases and J by 0 bases, with 6 bases between the two germline ends. The CDR3 DNA reads as TGCGCCAGCAGCTTCGGAGGTAGCAATCAGCCCCAGCATTTT. Protein sequence: CASSFGGSNQPQHF.

V usage is TRBV5-1 and J usage is TRBJ2-7; D unclear. V was trimmed by 5 bases and J by 4 bases, leaving 4 bases between them. The CDR3 consists of 10 residues. In germline, CDR1 is SGHRS, CDR2 YFSETQ. DNA for the CDR3: TGCGCCAGCAGTACTTACGAGCAGTACTTC. It codes for CASSTYEQYF. Full variable domain (remainder filled in from reference TRBV5-1 and TRBJ2-7): KAGVTQTPRYLIKTRGQQVTLSCSPISGHRSVSWYQQTPGQGLQFLFEYFSETQRNKGNFPGRFSGRQFSNSRSEMNVSTLELGDSALYLCASSTYEQYFGPGTRLTVT.

The J gene is TRBJ1-5, the V gene TRBV5-1; 7 bases are shared with TRBD1. The germline V gene has CDR1 SGHRS and CDR2 YFSETQ. The CDR3 contains 15 residues. V gave up 4 bases and J gave up 1 base; unmatched junction bases: 5. The CDR3 sequence is CASSETGRSNQPQHF. CDR3 DNA sequence: TGCGCCAGCAGCGAGACAGGGCGCAGCAATCAGCCCCAGCATTTT.

This chain connects TRBV15 to TRBJ2-1; 8 positions match TRBD1. V lost 3 bases and J lost 4; bases outside the gene matches: 8. Germline V gives CDR1 LNHNV, CDR2 YYDKDF (reference sequence). CDR3 length: 16 residues. The CDR3 reads CATSRRQGAGYNEQFF. The CDR3 nucleotides read TGTGCCACCAGCAGGAGGCAGGGGGCGGGGTACAATGAGCAGTTCTTC.

The rearrangement joins TRBV29-1 to TRBJ1-1, with TRBD1 as a possible D gene (6 bases). Trimming cost V 3 bases and J 5 bases, with 16 bases left between them. This CDR3 is 14 amino acids long. Germline CDR1 and CDR2: SQVTM and ANQGSEA. The CDR3 DNA is TGCAGCGTTGATACTTCGGGGGCGGTTACTGAAGCTTTCTTT. Its translation: CSVDTSGAVTEAFF.

V usage is TRBV27 and J usage is TRBJ1-1, with 7 nucleotides matching TRBD1. The V segment lost 0 bases and the J segment 4 bases; nucleotides outside the gene matches: 2. The CDR3 is made up of 14 amino acids. Per the germline V gene, CDR1 is MNHEY and CDR2 is SMNVEV (reference sequence). CDR3 amino acids: CASSLSGGRTEAFF. CDR3 bases: TGTGCCAGCAGTTTATCAGGGGGCCGCACTGAAGCTTTCTTT.

The chain joins TRBV2 to TRBJ1-1; D is unresolved. Germline CDR1 and CDR2: SNHLY and FYNNEI. Trimming took 9 bases from V and 2 from J, leaving 10 bases between them. This CDR3 comprises 12 residues. CDR3 loop: CARNPVNTEAFF. CDR3 nucleotide sequence: TGTGCCAGAAACCCAGTTAACACTGAAGCTTTCTTT.

This chain uses TRBV10-3 with TRBJ1-2; D is uncertain. V was clipped by 0 bases and J by 6 bases, with 11 bases between them. The CDR3 consists of 14 residues. CDR1 is ENHRY and CDR2 is SYGVKD in the germline V gene. The CDR3 DNA follows: TGTGCCATCAGTGAGTCTGCGCTCCTCCATGGCTACACCTTC. Its protein product is CAISESALLHGYTF.

J is TRBJ1-2 and V is TRBV29-1; D unresolved. Trimming stripped 6 bases from V and 6 bases from J, with 11 bases between. The CDR3 runs 11 residues. Germline CDR1 reads SQVTM; CDR2 reads ANQGSEA. The CDR3 sequence is CSVSDGDGYTF. The CDR3 DNA sequence: TGCAGCGTATCCGATGGGGATGGCTACACCTTC.

V and J are TRBV19 and TRBJ2-7; 7 bases are a match to TRBD2. The ends lost 7 bases at V and 6 bases at J; junction bases unmatched: 21. Germline V CDR1 and CDR2: LNHDA, SQIVND (reference sequence). The CDR3 consists of 17 residues. The CDR3 here is CASIPSASAGVSGEQYF. CDR3 sequence (DNA): TGTGCCAGTATTCCCTCAGCCAGCGCGGGAGTCAGTGGCGAGCAGTACTTC.

Turning to this clone: At one end the junction does not follow the germline gene, possibly because of a read error. The chain employs TRBV11-2 and TRBJ2-2, with TRBD2 identical over 7 bases. The germline CDR1 and CDR2 sequences are SGHAT and FQNNGV. The CDR3 contains 12 residues. DNA for the CDR3: TGTGCCAGCAGCTGGGGTGCGGGGGAGTTGTTTTTT. Amino acid sequence: CASSWGAGELFF.

The chain links TRBV3-1 (or the pseudogene TRBV3-2) to TRBJ2-3, with a weak D call TRBD2 (6 bases). The CDR3 length is 11 residues. Germline CDR1 is LGHDT and CDR2 is YNNKEL (reference sequence). Trimming removed 5 bases at V and 6 bases at J, with 6 bases between. CDR3 region: CASSGGDTQYF. In DNA form, the CDR3 reads TGTGCCAGCAGCGGGGGGGATACGCAGTATTTT.

This chain joins TRBV28 and TRBJ2-7; D may be TRBD2 (6 bases). Germline V gene data show CDR1 as MDHEN and CDR2 as SYDVKM. The V end was cut by 5 bases, the J end by 3 bases, with 17 bases between. CDR3 size: 15 residues. DNA for the CDR3: TGTGCCAGCAGTCCAACGGGACTTCTGTTCTACGAGCAGTACTTC. Protein sequence: CASSPTGLLFYEQYF.

This clone was seen just once. The V gene is TRBV5-4, the J gene TRBJ2-1, with D possibly matching TRBD1 (6 bases). V was clipped by 5 bases and J by 5 bases, with 14 bases between them. This CDR3 is 14 amino acids long. Germline CDR1 is SGHNT and CDR2 is YYREEE (reference sequence). Here the CDR3 reads CASRDGQTHNEQFF. CDR3 nucleotides: TGTGCCAGCAGAGACGGACAGACACACAATGAGCAGTTCTTC.

This clone showed up just a few times. This chain joins TRBV5-1 and TRBJ2-1, with 8 bases identical to TRBD2. This CDR3 region has 17 residues. The V and J ends lost 1 base and 2 bases, in that order; junction bases with no gene match: 8. The V gene's germline CDR1 is SGHRS and CDR2 YFSETQ. This chain's CDR3 is CASSLSPAGGPYNEQFF. As DNA, the CDR3 is TGCGCCAGCAGCTTGTCCCCTGCGGGGGGACCCTACAATGAGCAGTTCTTC.

V gene TRBV6-5 combines with J gene TRBJ2-7; D is uncertain. V shed 7 bases and J shed 5 bases, with 9 bases lying between them. CDR1 is MNHEY, CDR2 SVGAGI, per germline. The CDR3 is 11 residues long. In nucleotides, the CDR3 is TGTGCCAGCATCGCTGGCCACGAGCAGTACTTC. It translates to CASIAGHEQYF.

To note about this clone: At one end, the junction sequence differs from germline, possibly due to a read error. Other DNA sequences within the sample encode an identical CDR3. The chain carries TRBV3-1 (or the pseudogene TRBV3-2) and TRBJ1-1; D gene unclear. The CDR3 runs to 14 residues. The germline V gene encodes CDR1 LGHDT and CDR2 YNNKEL (reference sequence). The CDR3, as DNA: TGTGCCAGCAGCCATCCGGGCGACGACACTGAGGCTTTCTTT. This gives the protein CASSHPGDDTEAFF.

The chain uses TRBV3-1 (or the pseudogene TRBV3-2) and TRBJ2-7; 7 positions match TRBD2. CDR1 and CDR2 from the germline V gene are LGHDT and YNNKEL (reference sequence). Trimming at V came to 2 bases and at J to 0 bases, leaving 13 bases not matched to a gene. The CDR3 totals 18 residues. The CDR3 DNA reads TGTGCCAGCAGCCAATGGGGAGGTGCAAGCGGGGCCTCCTACGAGCAGTACTTC. Amino acid sequence: CASSQWGGASGASYEQYF.

This clone was counted once. V usage is TRBV5-1 and J usage is TRBJ2-7; D gene unclear. In germline, CDR1 is SGHRS, CDR2 YFSETQ. The CDR3 length is 13 residues. The germline V and J ends were trimmed by 2 bases and 1 base, with 7 bases remaining between them. CDR3 sequence (DNA): TGCGCCAGCAGCTTACCAGAATCCTACGAGCAGTACTTC. It codes for CASSLPESYEQYF.

The sample holds a few counts of this clone. The chain is built from TRBV24-1 and TRBJ1-2; D ambiguous. The germline gives CDR1 KGHDR, CDR2 SFDVKD. There are 13 residues in the CDR3. V was trimmed by 4 bases and J by 2 bases, leaving 7 bases between them. CDR3 nucleotides: TGTGCCACCAGTGACTTGACAAACTATGGCTACACCTTC. It translates to CATSDLTNYGYTF.

This chain links TRBV14 with TRBJ2-7, with D tentatively TRBD1 (5 bases). The germline V and J ends were trimmed by 5 bases and 0 bases, with 11 bases remaining between them. This CDR3 region has 14 residues. The V gene's germline CDR1 is SGHDN and CDR2 FVKESK. CDR3 DNA: TGTGCCAGCAGCGGGGCAGGGCTCTCCTACGAGCAGTACTTC. Residues: CASSGAGLSYEQYF.

This sequence joins TRBV5-6 and TRBJ1-1; tentative D call: TRBD1 (5 bases). There are 14 residues in the CDR3. Germline V gene lookup returns CDR1 SGHDT and CDR2 YYEEEE. Trimming took 4 bases from V and 2 from J, leaving 12 bases between them. Here the CDR3 reads CASSRTGLNTEAFF. Here the CDR3 DNA reads TGTGCCAGCAGCCGTACAGGCCTAAACACTGAAGCTTTCTTT.

This clone has a handful of counts. The chain recombines TRBV13 with TRBJ1-2; no definite D call. V was clipped by 5 bases and J by 7 bases, with 17 bases between them. Germline V gene data show CDR1 as PRHDT and CDR2 as FYEKMQ (reference sequence). The CDR3 covers 14 residues. The CDR3 DNA reads as TGTGCCAGCAGCCCGGGCAACACCCTCATTGGCTACACCTTC. Translation gives CASSPGNTLIGYTF.

V usage is TRBV5-5 and J usage is TRBJ2-7; D is possibly TRBD2 (5 bases). Germline CDR1 SGHKS, CDR2 YYEKEE (reference sequence). There are 14 residues in the CDR3. Between the trimmed V and J ends, which lost 0 bases and 3 bases, there was a span of 10 bases. CDR3 amino acids: CASSLEAGNYEQYF. The CDR3 nucleotides read TGTGCCAGCAGCTTGGAGGCCGGGAACTACGAGCAGTACTTC. The full variable domain, completed using reference TRBV5-5 and TRBJ2-7, is DAGVTQSPTHLIKTRGQQVTLRCSPISGHKSVSWYQQVLGQGPQFIFQYYEKEERGRGNFPDRFSARQFPNYSSELNVNALLLGDSALYLCASSLEAGNYEQYFGPGTRLTVT.